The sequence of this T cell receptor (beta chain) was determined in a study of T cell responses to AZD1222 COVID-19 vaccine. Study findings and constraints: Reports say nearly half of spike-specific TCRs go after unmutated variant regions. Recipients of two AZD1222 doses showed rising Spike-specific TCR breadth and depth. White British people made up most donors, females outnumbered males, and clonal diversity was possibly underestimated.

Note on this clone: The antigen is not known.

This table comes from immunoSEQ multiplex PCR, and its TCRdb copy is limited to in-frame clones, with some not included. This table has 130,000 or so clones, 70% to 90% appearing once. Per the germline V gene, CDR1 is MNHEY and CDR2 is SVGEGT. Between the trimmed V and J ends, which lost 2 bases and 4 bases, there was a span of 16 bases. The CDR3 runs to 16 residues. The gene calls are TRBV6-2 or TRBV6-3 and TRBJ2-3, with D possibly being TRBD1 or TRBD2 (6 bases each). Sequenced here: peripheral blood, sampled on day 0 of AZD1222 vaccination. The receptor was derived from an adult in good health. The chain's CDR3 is CASSYPPRGASDTQYF. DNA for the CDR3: TGTGCCAGCAGTTACCCCCCGAGGGGGGCTTCAGATACGCAGTATTTT.